Below are 24 T cell receptor beta chains sequenced from a single sample in a study of lymphopenia after photon versus proton radiotherapy. Clones were read by immunoSEQ multiplex PCR, and TCRdb kept only the in-frame ones, dropping some. The sample has about 24,000 clones, 75% to 90% seen once. The source material was peripheral blood, sampled from a patient treated with photon-based radiotherapy. The receptors were sampled from a man in his sixties with pancreatic cancer.

V and J are TRBV5-1 and TRBJ2-5; D possibly matches TRBD1 or TRBD2 (5 bases each). The CDR3 totals 15 residues. Trimming shortened V by 0 bases and J by 1 base, and 10 bases separated the two germline ends. Per germline, CDR1 SGHRS and CDR2 YFSETQ. As DNA, the CDR3 is TGCGCCAGCAGCTTGGCGGGGACGGGCCAAGAGACCCAGTACTTC. As protein: CASSLAGTGQETQYF.

This clone showed up just once. V is TRBV18 and J is TRBJ1-3; 9 bases are shared with TRBD1. The ends lost 4 bases at V and 3 bases at J; junction bases unmatched: 1. The CDR3 has 14 residues. CDR1 and CDR2 from the germline V gene are KGHSH and LQKENI. CDR3 in amino acids: CASSRDRVGNTIYF. CDR3 DNA sequence: TGTGCCAGCTCACGGGACAGGGTTGGAAACACCATATATTTT.

This clone was picked up one time. The J gene is TRBJ1-2, the V gene TRBV18, with TRBD1 matching 9 bases. Germline V gene data show CDR1 as KGHSH and CDR2 as LQKENI. The junction had 5 bases not matched to a gene; V was cut back by 3 bases and J by 6 bases. The CDR3 has 14 amino acids. The CDR3 loop is CASSPGQGTDGYTF. The CDR3 nucleotides read TGTGCCAGCTCACCGGGACAGGGAACTGATGGCTACACCTTC.

The chain uses TRBV11-1 and TRBJ2-1; D remains unclear. CDR1 and CDR2 from the germline V gene are SGHAT and FQDESV (reference sequence). The V and J ends lost 0 bases and 0 bases respectively, with 6 bases between them. The CDR3 is 15 amino acids. DNA of the CDR3: TGTGCCAGCAGCTTAGCTTCAGGCTCCTACAATGAGCAGTTCTTC. Encoded protein: CASSLASGSYNEQFF. Full variable domain (rest looked up from reference TRBV11-1 and TRBJ2-1): EAEVAQSPRYKITEKSQAVAFWCDPISGHATLYWYRQILGQGPELLVQFQDESVVDDSQLPKDRFSAERLKGVDSTLKIQPAELGDSAMYLCASSLASGSYNEQFFGPGTRLTVL.

The chain joins TRBV18 to TRBJ1-4; possibly TRBD1 for D (6 bases). This CDR3 spans 14 amino acids. Germline CDR1 reads KGHSH; CDR2 reads LQKENI. Trimming shortened V by 4 bases and J by 1 base, and 7 bases separated the two germline ends. For the CDR3, the DNA is TGTGCCAGCTCACTGACAGGAACTAATGAAAAACTGTTTTTT. Translated, it gives CASSLTGTNEKLFF.

This clone was observed once. The chain is built from TRBV7-9 and TRBJ2-7, with D possibly matching TRBD2 (7 bases). The ends were cut back, 6 bases at V and 4 bases at J, with 22 bases in the middle. CDR1 is SEHNR and CDR2 is FQNEAQ in the germline V gene (reference sequence). The CDR3 runs 16 residues. The CDR3 sequence: CASSVTRGAGLYEQYF. CDR3 nucleotide sequence: TGTGCCAGCAGTGTTACTCGGGGGGCAGGTCTTTACGAGCAGTACTTC.

The V and J genes are TRBV7-9 and TRBJ1-3; no reliable D call. The V and J ends lost 6 bases and 2 bases respectively, with 8 bases between them. Germline V gene data show CDR1 as SEHNR and CDR2 as FQNEAQ (reference sequence). The CDR3 is 13 amino acids. CDR3 nucleotide sequence: TGTGCCAGCAGGCTGTCCACTGGAAACACCATATATTTT. It codes for CASRLSTGNTIYF.

The rearrangement uses TRBV7-9 and TRBJ1-3, with a possible D match to TRBD1 (6 bases). The CDR3 has 14 residues. V lost 2 bases and J 7 bases, leaving 12 bases between the germline ends. The germline CDR1 and CDR2 sequences are SEHNR and FQNEAQ (reference sequence). The DNA of the CDR3 is TGTGCCAGCAGCTTATATGGGGGCACGAACACCATATATTTT. Its translation is CASSLYGGTNTIYF.

The chain couples TRBV21-1 to TRBJ2-7. TRBV21-1 is termed a pseudogene. The CDR3 runs 15 residues. The CDR3 DNA follows: TGTGCCAGCAGCAAAGAGGGTAGGTGGCTTTACGAGCAGTACTTC. As protein: CASSKEGRWLYEQYF.

The V call is TRBV6-1, the J call TRBJ1-2, with 9 bases lining up with TRBD1. After removal of 3 bases from V and 5 bases from J, the junction contained 7 bases not matched to a gene. The germline V gene encodes CDR1 MNHNS and CDR2 SASEGT. The CDR3 has 15 amino acids. The CDR3 protein is CASSDGGTGIYGYTF. The CDR3 nucleotides read TGTGCCAGCAGTGATGGGGGGACAGGGATTTATGGCTACACCTTC.

The V gene is TRBV7-2, the J gene TRBJ1-3; no clear D gene. Trimming removed 5 bases from V and 2 bases from J, with 7 bases in between. This CDR3 spans 13 amino acids. Germline V gene lookup returns CDR1 SGHTA and CDR2 FQGNSA. The CDR3: CASSPDTGNTIYF. The CDR3 region has the DNA TGTGCCAGCAGCCCTGACACTGGAAACACCATATATTTT.

V gene TRBV4-1 combines with J gene TRBJ1-1; TRBD1 might be the D (5 bases). The length of the CDR3 is 17 residues. The germline V gene encodes CDR1 MGHRA and CDR2 YSYEKL. V was cut by 4 bases and J by 0 bases, with 18 bases left in between. The CDR3, as DNA: TGCGCCAGCAGCCCAGCCGGACACTCTTACATGAACACTGAAGCTTTCTTT. This gives the protein CASSPAGHSYMNTEAFF.

The chain combines TRBV25-1 with TRBJ1-5; TRBD1 aligns across 7 bases. The V gene end was trimmed by 2 bases and the J gene end by 5 bases; junction bases not matched to a gene: 0. The CDR3 length is 13 residues. Germline V gene sequence: CDR1 MGHDK, CDR2 SYGVNS. The DNA of the CDR3 is TGTGCCAGCAGTGAACAGGGGGATCAGCCCCAGCATTTT. This translates into CASSEQGDQPQHF. The variable domain in full, completed from reference TRBV25-1 and TRBJ1-5, reads EADIYQTPRYLVIGTGKKITLECSQTMGHDKMYWYQQDPGMELHLIHYSYGVNSTEKGDLSSESTVSRIRTEHFPLTLESARPSHTSQYLCASSEQGDQPQHFGDGTRLSIL.

This clone came up once. The chain combines TRBV21-1 with TRBJ2-1; the tabulated D call, TRBD1, remains unverified against the DNA. TRBV21-1 is noted as a pseudogene. This CDR3 region has 12 residues. In DNA, the CDR3 is TGTGCCAGCAGCAAGGGACAGAATGAGCAGTTCTTC. Encoded protein: CASSKGQNEQFF.

This chain joins TRBV5-1 and TRBJ1-6; possible D gene TRBD1, 6 bases. V was shortened by 0 bases and J by 11 bases, with 12 bases between the two germline ends. The CDR3 covers 14 residues. Germline CDR1 reads SGHRS; CDR2 reads YFSETQ. The CDR3 here is CASSLGTARAPLHF. The DNA for the CDR3 is TGCGCCAGCAGCTTGGGGACAGCGAGGGCACCCCTCCACTTT.

The chain carries TRBV14 and TRBJ2-3, with unresolved D. This CDR3 is 14 amino acids long. The germline gives CDR1 SGHDN, CDR2 FVKESK. The ends were cut back, 5 bases at V and 2 bases at J, with 11 bases in the middle. The CDR3 region is CASSGISATDTQYF. For the CDR3, the DNA is TGTGCCAGCAGCGGCATCAGCGCCACAGATACGCAGTATTTT.

In this sample, this clone turned up once. The CDR3 sequence: CASSTQRDRGGGYEQYF. CDR3 nucleotide sequence: TGTGCCAGCTCAACCCAACGGGACAGGGGAGGAGGGTACGAGCAGTACTTC. This chain connects TRBV18 to TRBJ2-7; the match to TRBD1 covers 10 bases. The length of the CDR3 is 17 residues. From germline, CDR1 is KGHSH and CDR2 LQKENI. V lost 5 bases and J lost 4; bases outside the gene matches: 14.

This CDR3 reads CASSWSTGDIQYF. CDR3 coding DNA: TGTGCCAGCAGTTGGTCAACAGGGGACATTCAGTACTTC. The chain uses TRBV9 and TRBJ2-4, with 7 bases that match TRBD1. The germline CDR1 and CDR2 sequences are SGDLS and YYNGEE. This CDR3 comprises 13 residues. V dropped 5 bases and J dropped 8; count of bases not matched to a gene: 7.

This sequence joins TRBV7-6 and TRBJ2-5; no definite D call. Germline CDR1 and CDR2: SGHVS and FNYEAQ. This CDR3 contains 14 residues. Between the trimmed V and J ends, which lost 4 bases and 9 bases, there was a span of 18 bases. CDR3 sequence (DNA): TGTGCCAGCAGCTCTCGACCGGATGGGTCGGCCCAGTACTTC. Translation gives CASSSRPDGSAQYF.

The V and J genes are TRBV6-4 and TRBJ1-6, with D possibly being TRBD1 (5 bases). V was cut by 3 bases and J by 9 bases, with 9 bases left in between. The germline CDR1 and CDR2 sequences are MRHNA and SNTAGT. The CDR3 extends over 13 amino acids. The CDR3 bases are TGTGCCAGCAGTGAAGGACATCTTTCACCCCTCCACTTT. Its protein product is CASSEGHLSPLHF.

V and J are TRBV19 and TRBJ1-4; D might be TRBD1 (6 bases). There are 13 residues in the CDR3. Trimming shortened V by 4 bases and J by 11 bases, and 14 bases separated the two germline ends. Germline V gives CDR1 LNHDA, CDR2 SQIVND (reference sequence). The CDR3 protein is CASSTLGRGKLFF. The CDR3 DNA sequence: TGTGCCAGTAGTACCCTAGGAAGGGGGAAACTGTTTTTT.

V and J are TRBV2 and TRBJ2-6; 7 bases line up with TRBD1. Unmatched junction bases numbered 11, after V lost 6 bases and J lost 0 bases. CDR3 size: 18 residues. The germline V gene encodes CDR1 SNHLY and CDR2 FYNNEI. This CDR3 reads CASSADRVAGSGANVLTF. The DNA for the CDR3 is TGTGCCAGCAGCGCTGACAGGGTCGCCGGCTCTGGGGCCAACGTCCTGACTTTC.

The chain couples TRBV6-5 to TRBJ1-4; D possibly corresponds to TRBD1 (6 bases). The ends were cut back, 5 bases at V and 5 bases at J, with 12 bases in the middle. The CDR3 loop spans 14 amino acids. Germline-derived CDR1 and CDR2 are MNHEY and SVGAGI. The CDR3 loop reads CASSRGQWNEKLFF. The CDR3, as DNA: TGTGCCAGCAGTCGAGGACAGTGGAATGAAAAACTGTTTTTT.

The chain combines TRBV7-7 with TRBJ2-1, with a possible D match to TRBD2 (5 bases). CDR1 is SSHAT, CDR2 FNYEAQ, per germline (reference sequence). The CDR3 is made up of 15 amino acids. With 1 base removed from V and 6 bases from J, the gap between germline ends came to 13 bases. Written as DNA, the CDR3 is TGTGCCAGCAGCTTAGATCCGGGGATCGGCAATGAGCAGTTCTTC. Translated, it gives CASSLDPGIGNEQFF.